A selection of T cell receptor beta chains follows, all from one sample in a study of siplizumab effects on memory and regulatory T cells. Libraries were prepared by immunoSEQ multiplex PCR; TCRdb keeps only in-frame clonotypes and omits some of them. The sample yields around 78,000 clones, roughly nine tenths seen once. Material: CD8+ T cells sorted from blood. Source of these receptors: a human donor in good health. CDR3s include the opening cysteine and the closing phenylalanine or tryptophan.

V: TRBV5-1
CDR3: CASSDSGWEELFF

V: TRBV7-9
CDR3: CASSPVGSYEQYF

V: TRBV14
CDR3: CASSQRALYNEQFF

V: TRBV27
CDR3: CASSLSGQGPSGTEAFF

V: TRBV29-1
CDR3: CSVEDRLNTEAFF

V: TRBV5-6
CDR3: CASSGTDRDAF

V: TRBV9
CDR3: CASSVPTGREGPHEQFF

V: TRBV6-5
CDR3: CASSITGGWTDTQYF

V: TRBV27
CDR3: CASSLVNGGVYNEQFF

V: TRBV27
CDR3: CASSSQTNWNTEAFF

V: TRBV21-1
CDR3: CASSKAGVRAGGRDEQFF

V: TRBV6-5
CDR3: CASSYSPDRGSQPQHF

V: TRBV29-1
CDR3: CSVWGGISTDTQYF

V: TRBV19
CDR3: CASSTGDLWETQYF

V: TRBV6-6
CDR3: CASSETGWGYEQYF

V: TRBV6-6
CDR3: CASSPSPGQNLYEQYF

V: TRBV5-8
CDR3: CASSLILPHDRGEEQYF

V: TRBV25-1
CDR3: CASSEGASRAEQYF

V: TRBV18
CDR3: CASSPDSSTNEELFF

V: TRBV4-1
CDR3: CASSQDGANTGELFF

V: TRBV5-6
CDR3: CASSPDGFTDTQYF

V: TRBV4-2
CDR3: CASSQDSGVSYNEQFF

V: TRBV27
CDR3: CASSLLAGGTDTQYF

V: TRBV12-5
CDR3: CASVKDGLLAGEQYF

V: TRBV6-6
CDR3: CASSYDTGVNTEAFF

V: TRBV4-1
CDR3: CASRSGGPEGTDTQYF

V: TRBV29-1
CDR3: CSATRVWEQGEDTQYF

V: TRBV6-6
CDR3: CASSYPGMNSPLHF

V: TRBV5-5
CDR3: CASSLGPDYTEAFF

V: TRBV4-1
CDR3: CASSQAGTPQYEQYF

V: TRBV19
CDR3: CASRAGQNQETQYF

V: TRBV6-5
CDR3: CASSVPGGALDGYTF

V: TRBV25-1
CDR3: CASSVGEGQALLKGEQYF

V: TRBV7-9
CDR3: CASSQYTNSNQPQHF

V: TRBV27
CDR3: CASSPTGENEAFF

V: TRBV2
CDR3: CASSAGQGDTGELFF

V: TRBV19
CDR3: CASSYGTRGQPQHF

V: TRBV19
CDR3: CASSVSSGRYNEQFF

V: TRBV27
CDR3: CASSLVWSDTQYF

V: TRBV4-1
CDR3: CASSLGRLNEQFF

V: TRBV19
CDR3: CASGPGTADQPQHF

V: TRBV11-2
CDR3: CASSLSEAHEQYF

V: TRBV5-1
CDR3: CASSLEDRQLSYEQYF

V: TRBV7-8
CDR3: CASSLLETYEQYF

V: TRBV20-1
CDR3: CSAILIAEAFF

V: TRBV11-2
CDR3: CASSLTETQYF

V: TRBV4-1
CDR3: CASSQASLGTGNTIYF

V: TRBV7-3
CDR3: CASSPTEGTEAFF

V: TRBV27
CDR3: CASRTGGNEKLFF

V: TRBV27
CDR3: CASSPRGVGMNTEAFF

V: TRBV7-9
CDR3: CASSPERAPNEKLFF

V: TRBV13
CDR3: CASSSTTSLSYEQYF